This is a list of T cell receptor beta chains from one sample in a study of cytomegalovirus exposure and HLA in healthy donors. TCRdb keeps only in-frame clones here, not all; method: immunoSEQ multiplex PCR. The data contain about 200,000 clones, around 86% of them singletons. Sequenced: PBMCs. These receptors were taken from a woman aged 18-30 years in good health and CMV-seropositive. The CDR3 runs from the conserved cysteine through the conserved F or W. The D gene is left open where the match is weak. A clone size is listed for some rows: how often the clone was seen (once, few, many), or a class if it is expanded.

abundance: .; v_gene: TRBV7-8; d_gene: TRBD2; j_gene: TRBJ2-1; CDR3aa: CASSLGGIRLAGDFNEQFF; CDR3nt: TGTGCCAGCAGCTTAGGCGGAATCAGACTAGCGGGAGATTTCAATGAGCAGTTCTTC
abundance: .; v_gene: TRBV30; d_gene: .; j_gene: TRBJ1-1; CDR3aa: CAWSVLLGKGQGTEAFF; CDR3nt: TGTGCCTGGAGTGTACTTCTGGGGAAGGGGCAAGGCACTGAAGCTTTCTTT
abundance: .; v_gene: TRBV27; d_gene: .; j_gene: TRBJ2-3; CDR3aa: CASSFRTYTDTQYF; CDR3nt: TGTGCCAGCAGTTTCCGGACTTACACAGATACGCAGTATTTT
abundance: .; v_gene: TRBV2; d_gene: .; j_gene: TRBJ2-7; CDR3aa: CASSRQPSSYEQYF; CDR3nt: TGTGCCAGCAGCCGACAGCCGAGCTCCTACGAGCAGTACTTC
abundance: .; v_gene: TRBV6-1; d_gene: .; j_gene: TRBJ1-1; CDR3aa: CASSALTGGRGIPLGTEAFF; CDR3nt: TGTGCCAGCAGTGCCCTCACCGGGGGGAGGGGGATCCCCCTTGGCACTGAAGCTTTCTTT
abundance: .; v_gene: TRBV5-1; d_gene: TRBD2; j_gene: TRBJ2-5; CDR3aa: CASSQQTSGRSQETQYF; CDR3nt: TGCGCCAGCAGCCAACAGACTAGCGGGAGGTCCCAAGAGACCCAGTACTTC
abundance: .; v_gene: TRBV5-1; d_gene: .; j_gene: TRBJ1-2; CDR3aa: CASSPEGGRGYTF; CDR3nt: TGCGCCAGCAGCCCGGAGGGGGGGCGAGGCTACACCTTC
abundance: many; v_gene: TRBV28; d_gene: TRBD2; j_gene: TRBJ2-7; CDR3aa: CASSYPGRPSYEQYF; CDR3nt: TGTGCCAGCAGTTATCCCGGGAGGCCTTCCTACGAGCAGTACTTC
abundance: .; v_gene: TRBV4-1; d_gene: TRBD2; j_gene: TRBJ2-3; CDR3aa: CASSQGAGTSGNSDTQYF; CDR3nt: TGCGCCAGCAGCCAAGGGGCAGGGACTAGCGGGAACTCAGATACGCAGTATTTT
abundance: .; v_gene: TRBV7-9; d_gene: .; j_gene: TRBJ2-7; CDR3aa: CASSLAEGSDEQYF; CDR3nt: TGTGCCAGCAGCTTAGCGGAGGGTTCGGACGAGCAGTACTTC
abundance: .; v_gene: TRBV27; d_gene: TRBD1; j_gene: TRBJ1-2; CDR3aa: CASSLSARDRLNYGYTF; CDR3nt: TGTGCCAGCAGTTTATCCGCCCGGGACAGGCTGAACTATGGCTACACCTTC
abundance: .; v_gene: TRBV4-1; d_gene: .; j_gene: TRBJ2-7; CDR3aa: CASSQESRVVYEQYF; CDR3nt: TGCGCCAGCAGCCAAGAGTCCAGGGTGGTCTACGAGCAGTACTTC
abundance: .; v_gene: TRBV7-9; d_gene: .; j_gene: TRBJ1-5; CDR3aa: CASSLGGQGQPQHF; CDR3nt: TGTGCCAGCAGCTTAGGGGGCCAGGGACAGCCCCAGCATTTT
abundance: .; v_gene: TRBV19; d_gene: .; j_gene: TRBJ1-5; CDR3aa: CASSVQDYSNQPQHF; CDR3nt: TGTGCCAGTAGTGTCCAGGACTATAGCAATCAGCCCCAGCATTTT
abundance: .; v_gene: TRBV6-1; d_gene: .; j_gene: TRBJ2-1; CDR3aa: CASGAALAANEQFF; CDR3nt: TGTGCCAGCGGGGCAGCCTTAGCGGCCAATGAGCAGTTCTTC
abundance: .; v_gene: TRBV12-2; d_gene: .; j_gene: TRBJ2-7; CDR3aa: CASRLPSGRYEQYF; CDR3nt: TGTGCAAGTCGCTTACCTAGCGGGAGATACGAGCAGTACTTC
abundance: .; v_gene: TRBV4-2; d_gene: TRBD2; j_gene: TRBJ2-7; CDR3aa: CASSRPTSASYEQYF; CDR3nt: TGTGCCAGCAGCCGCCCGACTAGCGCCTCCTACGAGCAGTACTTC
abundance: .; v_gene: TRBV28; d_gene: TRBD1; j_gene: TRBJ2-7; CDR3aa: CASSPGQGLYEQYF; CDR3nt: TGTGCCAGCAGCCCGGGACAGGGACTCTACGAGCAGTACTTC
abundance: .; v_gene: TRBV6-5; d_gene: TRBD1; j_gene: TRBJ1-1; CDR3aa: CASTGQGYMNTEAFF; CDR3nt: TGTGCCAGCACAGGACAGGGGTACATGAACACTGAAGCTTTCTTT
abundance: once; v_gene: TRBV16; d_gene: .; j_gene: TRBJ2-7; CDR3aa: CASSHASYEQYF; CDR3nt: TGTGCCAGCAGCCACGCCAGCTACGAGCAGTACTTC
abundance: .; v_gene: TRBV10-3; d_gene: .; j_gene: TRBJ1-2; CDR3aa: CAISELTDFDGYTF; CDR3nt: TGTGCCATCAGTGAGTTGACAGATTTTGATGGCTACACCTTC
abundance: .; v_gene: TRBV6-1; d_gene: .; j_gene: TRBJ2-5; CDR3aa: CATSLARETQYF; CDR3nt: TGTGCCACCTCTTTAGCGAGGGAGACCCAGTACTTC
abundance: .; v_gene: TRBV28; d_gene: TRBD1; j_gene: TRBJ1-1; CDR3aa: CASSPAGTGGNTEAFF; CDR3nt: TGTGCCAGCAGTCCAGCCGGGACAGGGGGGAACACTGAAGCTTTCTTT
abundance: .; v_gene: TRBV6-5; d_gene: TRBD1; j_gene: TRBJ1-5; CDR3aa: CASSDTGGDTWPQHF; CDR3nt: TGTGCCAGCAGCGACACAGGGGGGGATACGTGGCCCCAGCATTTT
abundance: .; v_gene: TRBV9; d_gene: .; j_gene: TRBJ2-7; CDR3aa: CASSVGNSGLYEQYF; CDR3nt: TGTGCCAGCAGCGTAGGTAATAGCGGCCTTTACGAGCAGTACTTC
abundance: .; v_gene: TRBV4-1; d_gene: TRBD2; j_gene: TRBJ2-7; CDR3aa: CASSFGGGPYEQYF; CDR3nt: TGCGCCAGCAGTTTTGGGGGGGGACCCTACGAGCAGTACTTC
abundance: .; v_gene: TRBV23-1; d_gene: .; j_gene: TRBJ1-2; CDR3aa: CASSGAGARANYGYTF; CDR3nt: TGCGCCAGCAGTGGCGCAGGGGCCCGAGCGAACTATGGCTACACCTTC
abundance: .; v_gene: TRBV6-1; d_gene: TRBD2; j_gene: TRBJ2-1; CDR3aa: CASSEGQFGAGVFGNEQFF; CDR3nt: TGTGCCAGCAGTGAAGGGCAGTTTGGGGCGGGAGTGTTCGGCAATGAGCAGTTCTTC
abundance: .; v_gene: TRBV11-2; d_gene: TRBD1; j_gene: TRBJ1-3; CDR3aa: CASSVKQGYSGNTIYF; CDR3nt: TGTGCCAGCAGCGTGAAACAGGGGTACTCTGGAAACACCATATATTTT
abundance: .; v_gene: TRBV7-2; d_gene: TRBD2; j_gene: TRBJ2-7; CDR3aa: CASSLGLAGGYEQYF; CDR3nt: TGTGCCAGCAGCTTGGGACTAGCGGGAGGATACGAGCAGTACTTC
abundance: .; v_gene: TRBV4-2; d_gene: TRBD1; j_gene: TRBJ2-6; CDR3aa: CASRDRGAGANVLTF; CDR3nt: TGTGCCAGCAGGGACAGGGGCGCTGGGGCCAACGTCCTGACTTTC
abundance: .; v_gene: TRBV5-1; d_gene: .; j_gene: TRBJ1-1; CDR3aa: CASSSYRASTEAFF; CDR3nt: TGCGCCAGCAGCTCTTATCGAGCGAGTACTGAAGCTTTCTTT
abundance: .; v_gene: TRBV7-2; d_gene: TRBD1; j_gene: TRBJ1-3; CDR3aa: CASRSDRAGNTIYF; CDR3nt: TGTGCCAGCAGATCCGACAGGGCTGGAAACACCATATATTTT
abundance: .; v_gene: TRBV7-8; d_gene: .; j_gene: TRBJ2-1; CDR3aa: CASSLAEYNEQFF; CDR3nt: TGTGCCAGCAGCTTAGCTGAGTACAATGAGCAGTTCTTC
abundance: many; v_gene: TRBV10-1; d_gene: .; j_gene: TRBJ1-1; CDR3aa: CASSNISGDTEAFF; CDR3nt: TGCGCCAGCAGTAATATTTCAGGGGACACTGAAGCTTTCTTT
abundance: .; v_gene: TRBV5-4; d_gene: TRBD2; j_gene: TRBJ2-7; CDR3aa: CASSLGPGLRPEQYF; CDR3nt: TGTGCCAGCAGCTTGGGGCCGGGACTACGTCCGGAGCAGTACTTC
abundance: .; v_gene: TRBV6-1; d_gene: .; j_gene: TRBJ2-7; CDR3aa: CAARPRGSYEQYF; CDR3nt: TGTGCCGCAAGGCCCCGGGGTTCCTACGAGCAGTACTTC
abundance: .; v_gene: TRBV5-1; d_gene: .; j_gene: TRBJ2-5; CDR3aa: CASSLLRGAGETQYF; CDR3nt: TGCGCCAGCAGCTTGCTCCGGGGGGCCGGGGAGACCCAGTACTTC
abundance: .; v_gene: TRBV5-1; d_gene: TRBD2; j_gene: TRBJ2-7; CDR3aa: CASSSGGTDSYEQYF; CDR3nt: TGCGCCAGCAGCTCGGGGGGGACTGACTCCTACGAGCAGTACTTC
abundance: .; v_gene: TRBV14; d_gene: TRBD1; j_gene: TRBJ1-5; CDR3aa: CASSQDGPGGLLWDYQPQHF; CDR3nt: TGTGCCAGCAGCCAAGACGGGCCAGGGGGCCTCTTATGGGATTATCAGCCCCAGCATTTT
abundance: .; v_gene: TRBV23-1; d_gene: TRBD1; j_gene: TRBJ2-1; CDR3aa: CASSRTGQGASWQFF; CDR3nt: TGCGCCAGCAGTCGAACGGGACAGGGTGCGTCGTGGCAGTTCTTC
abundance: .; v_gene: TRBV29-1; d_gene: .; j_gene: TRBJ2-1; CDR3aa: CSVEVWVGGAKDEQFF; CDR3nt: TGCAGCGTTGAAGTTTGGGTGGGGGGTGCTAAGGATGAGCAGTTCTTC
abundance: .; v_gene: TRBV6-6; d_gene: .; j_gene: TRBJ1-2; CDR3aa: CASSYSAKVPEGYTF; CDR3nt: TGTGCCAGCAGTTACTCGGCAAAAGTGCCAGAAGGCTACACCTTC
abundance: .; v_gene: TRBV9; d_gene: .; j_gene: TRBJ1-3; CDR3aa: CASSPRGGSGNTIYF; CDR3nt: TGTGCCAGCAGTCCCCGGGGGGGGTCTGGAAACACCATATATTTT
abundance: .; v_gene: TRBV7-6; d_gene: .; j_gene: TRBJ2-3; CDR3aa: CASSSSRQARPRGTDTQYF; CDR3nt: TGTGCCAGCAGCTCATCTCGACAGGCCCGGCCCCGTGGCACAGATACGCAGTATTTT
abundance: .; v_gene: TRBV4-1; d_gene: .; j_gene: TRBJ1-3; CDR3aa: CASSPATGHSGNTIYF; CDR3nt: TGCGCCAGCAGCCCAGCCACAGGTCACTCTGGAAACACCATATATTTT